The clone carrying this TCR beta chain was counted once. The antigen remains undetermined. The sample is drawn from a study of cytomegalovirus exposure and HLA in healthy donors. Overall study results and limits: In a later analysis, parvovirus B19, influenza, CMV and Epstein-Barr virus appeared linked to several top co-occurrence clusters. The study recorded 150 to 200 TCR beta chains that were cytomegalovirus-associated. A later analysis found that most CMV-associated TCR beta chains appeared HLA-restricted.

Unrecorded immune exposures were likely, despite nominal health at sampling. The CDR3 extends over 11 amino acids. CDR1 and CDR2 from the germline V gene are SQVTM and ANQGSEA. J lost 10 bases, V lost 5 bases, and 5 bases had no gene match. PCR amplification relied on 60 Vbeta primers (plus 13 Jbeta primers). Sequenced by immunoSEQ multiplex PCR; TCRdb stores in-frame clones only, minus some. This table has fewer than 250,000 clones, about four fifths appearing once. The TCR was taken from a woman aged 45-59 years in good health and CMV-seropositive. The rearrangement joins TRBV29-1 to TRBJ1-1; 9 bases match TRBD1. The specimen was PBMCs. In DNA, the CDR3 is TGCAGCGTTTCCGGGACAGGGAGAGCTTTCTTT. This translates into CSVSGTGRAFF.